The rows below give T cell receptor beta chains drawn from one sample of a study of T cells in Graves' hyperthyroidism and ophthalmopathy. MiXCR, run by TCRdb on the multiplex PCR reads, gives a single entry per CDR3 protein. The sample lists hundreds of thousands of distinct CDR3 sequences, roughly a third occurring once. Sample: blood. These TCRs come from a woman between 40 and 55 years old with Graves' hyperthyroidism. Both conserved end residues are part of each CDR3. The D gene is left open where the match is weak. Some rows have no size entry. The others give once, few or many, or a class for an expanded clone.

CDR3 length: 17
clone size: NA
V gene: TRBV7-3
D gene: TRBD2
J gene: TRBJ2-2
CDR3 protein: CASRLASGGENTGELFF
CDR3 DNA: TGTGCCAGCAGACTGGCTAGCGGGGGGGAGAACACCGGGGAGCTGTTTTTT

CDR3 length: 13
clone size: many
V gene: TRBV29-1
D gene: TRBD1
J gene: TRBJ2-2
CDR3 protein: CSVDTGGDGELFF
CDR3 DNA: TGCAGCGTTGATACAGGGGGCGACGGGGAGCTGTTTTTT

CDR3 length: 11
clone size: NA
V gene: TRBV12-5
D gene: NA
J gene: TRBJ1-2
CDR3 protein: CASGLGGESTF
CDR3 DNA: TGTGCTAGTGGTTTGGGGGGAGAAAGCACCTTC

CDR3 length: 15
clone size: NA
V gene: TRBV5-6
D gene: NA
J gene: TRBJ2-5
CDR3 protein: CASSLARTGQETQYF
CDR3 DNA: TGTGCCAGCAGCTTGGCCCGGACGGGGCAAGAGACCCAGTACTTC

CDR3 length: 17
clone size: few
V gene: TRBV14
D gene: NA
J gene: TRBJ2-5
CDR3 protein: CASSQPHTAVGLETQYF
CDR3 DNA: TGTGCCAGCAGCCAACCCCATACTGCCGTTGGCCTAGAGACCCAGTACTTC

CDR3 length: 15
clone size: NA
V gene: TRBV30
D gene: NA
J gene: TRBJ1-1
CDR3 protein: CAWTDWTPEAPEAFF
CDR3 DNA: TGTGCCTGGACAGACTGGACCCCCGAGGCTCCTGAAGCTTTCTTT

CDR3 length: 14
clone size: NA
V gene: TRBV12-3/TRBV12-4
D gene: NA
J gene: TRBJ1-5
CDR3 protein: CASTHQASNQPQHF
CDR3 DNA: TGTGCCAGTACCCACCAGGCCAGCAATCAGCCCCAGCATTTT

CDR3 length: 20
clone size: NA
V gene: TRBV4-2
D gene: NA
J gene: TRBJ1-5
CDR3 protein: CASSPLLGSAGGIGYQPQHF
CDR3 DNA: TGTGCCAGCAGCCCCTTACTCGGTAGTGCCGGAGGGATTGGATATCAGCCCCAGCATTTT

CDR3 length: 14
clone size: many
V gene: TRBV7-2
D gene: TRBD1
J gene: TRBJ2-5
CDR3 protein: CASSPWTGDLTQYF
CDR3 DNA: TGTGCCAGCAGCCCGTGGACAGGAGACTTAACCCAGTACTTC

CDR3 length: 16
clone size: NA
V gene: TRBV4-3
D gene: NA
J gene: TRBJ1-6
CDR3 protein: CASSQDSGMSNSPLHF
CDR3 DNA: TGCGCCAGCAGCCAAGATTCCGGAATGAGCAATTCACCCCTCCACTTT

CDR3 length: 13
clone size: many
V gene: TRBV29-1
D gene: NA
J gene: TRBJ1-2
CDR3 protein: CSVERTENYGYTF
CDR3 DNA: TGCAGCGTTGAACGAACAGAGAACTATGGCTACACCTTC

CDR3 length: 14
clone size: NA
V gene: TRBV5-1
D gene: NA
J gene: TRBJ2-7
CDR3 protein: CASSFERVSYEQYF
CDR3 DNA: TGCGCCAGCAGCTTCGAGCGGGTCTCCTACGAGCAGTACTTC

CDR3 length: 17
clone size: once
V gene: TRBV6-5
D gene: NA
J gene: TRBJ2-7
CDR3 protein: CASSPQPNGARNREQYF
CDR3 DNA: TGTGCCAGCAGTCCCCAACCAAACGGGGCCAGAAATCGCGAGCAGTACTTC

CDR3 length: 13
clone size: NA
V gene: TRBV19
D gene: NA
J gene: TRBJ1-1
CDR3 protein: CASSLQLDTEAFF
CDR3 DNA: TGTGCCAGTAGTCTACAGCTGGACACTGAAGCTTTCTTT

CDR3 length: 12
clone size: many
V gene: TRBV29-1
D gene: NA
J gene: TRBJ2-5
CDR3 protein: CSVVGGQETQYF
CDR3 DNA: TGCAGCGTTGTGGGCGGACAAGAGACCCAGTACTTC

CDR3 length: 13
clone size: many
V gene: TRBV6-5
D gene: TRBD1
J gene: TRBJ1-2
CDR3 protein: CASKTGGDYGYTF
CDR3 DNA: TGTGCCAGCAAGACAGGGGGGGACTATGGCTACACCTTC

CDR3 length: 14
clone size: many
V gene: TRBV2
D gene: NA
J gene: TRBJ2-7
CDR3 protein: CASSEAERSYEQYF
CDR3 DNA: TGTGCCAGCAGTGAAGCGGAGCGATCCTACGAGCAGTACTTC

CDR3 length: 13
clone size: NA
V gene: TRBV29-1
D gene: NA
J gene: TRBJ2-7
CDR3 protein: CSVESVQAYEQYF
CDR3 DNA: TGCAGCGTTGAATCCGTCCAGGCCTACGAGCAGTACTTC

CDR3 length: 14
clone size: NA
V gene: TRBV13
D gene: NA
J gene: TRBJ2-7
CDR3 protein: CASSSGLDPYEQYF
CDR3 DNA: TGTGCCAGCAGCTCAGGACTGGACCCCTACGAGCAGTACTTC

CDR3 length: 15
clone size: few
V gene: TRBV19
D gene: NA
J gene: TRBJ1-4
CDR3 protein: CASTGERAANEKLFF
CDR3 DNA: TGTGCCAGTACGGGGGAACGGGCAGCTAATGAAAAACTGTTTTTT

CDR3 length: 15
clone size: NA
V gene: TRBV7-2
D gene: TRBD1
J gene: TRBJ2-5
CDR3 protein: CANSQDRGLMETQYF
CDR3 DNA: TGTGCCAACAGCCAAGACAGGGGGCTTATGGAGACCCAGTACTTC

CDR3 length: 19
clone size: NA
V gene: TRBV11-2
D gene: TRBD1
J gene: TRBJ2-5
CDR3 protein: CASSFDIGTGQARGETQYF
CDR3 DNA: TGTGCCAGCAGCTTCGATATCGGTACCGGACAGGCGAGGGGAGAGACCCAGTACTTC

CDR3 length: 14
clone size: once
V gene: TRBV10-3
D gene: TRBD1
J gene: TRBJ1-2
CDR3 protein: CATLQGAVPYGYTF
CDR3 DNA: TGTGCCACTCTACAGGGGGCAGTACCTTATGGCTACACCTTC

CDR3 length: 14
clone size: NA
V gene: TRBV28
D gene: NA
J gene: TRBJ2-6
CDR3 protein: CASLSGAGANVLTF
CDR3 DNA: TGTGCCAGCTTATCAGGTGCTGGGGCCAACGTCCTGACTTTC

CDR3 length: 14
clone size: few
V gene: TRBV5-4
D gene: TRBD1
J gene: TRBJ2-7
CDR3 protein: CASSLVDRDYEQYF
CDR3 DNA: TGTGCCAGCAGCTTGGTGGACAGGGACTACGAGCAGTACTTC